The 20 T cell receptor beta chains reported below all come from one sample, sequenced in a study of blood T cells in healthy people across ages. Combining a sample-barcoded 5' primer with a J-beta primer mix, a second PCR ran for about 7 to 11 cycles. TCRdb processed the 5' RACE reads anew with MiXCR; each CDR3 protein has one entry. Among over 550,000 distinct CDR3 sequences, approximately 30% were seen once, and the ten largest hold 15% to 18%. The material sequenced was blood. All receptors derive from a woman aged 80 or over in good health.

This rearrangement joins TRBV30 to TRBJ1-2; TRBD1 is a possible D gene (5 bases). Germline CDR1 reads GTSNPN; CDR2 reads SVGIG (reference sequence). This CDR3 region has 14 residues. V gave up 4 bases and J gave up 5 bases, with 17 bases separating them. CDR3 bases: TGTGCCTGGACCGTCGGGGGGAAGGGATATGGCTACACCTTC. Its protein is CAWTVGGKGYGYTF. Combining the CDR3 with reference TRBV30 and TRBJ1-2 gives the whole variable domain SQTIHQWPATLVQPVGSPLSLECTVEGTSNPNLYWYRQAAGRGLQLLFYSVGIGQISSEVPQNLSASRPQDRQFILSSKKLLLSDSGFYLCAWTVGGKGYGYTFGSGTRLTVV.

Ten or more counts support this clonotype. The chain employs TRBV7-9 and TRBJ2-4, with 9 bases identical to TRBD1. V lost 1 base, J lost 8 bases, and 3 bases stayed unmatched. Germline assignment: CDR1 SEHNR and CDR2 FQNEAQ (reference sequence). CDR3 size: 14 residues. CDR3 nucleotide sequence: TGTGCCAGCAGCTTAGAGACAGGGGGTGACATTCAGTACTTC. This encodes CASSLETGGDIQYF.

This sequence joins TRBV7-9 and TRBJ2-7; weak D call: TRBD2 (6 bases). The CDR3 length is 17 residues. From germline, CDR1 is SEHNR and CDR2 FQNEAQ (reference sequence). V was shortened by 3 bases and J by 1 base, with 19 bases between the two germline ends. The CDR3 spells CASSLNIGLLDSYEQYF. CDR3 DNA sequence: TGTGCCAGCAGCTTGAATATTGGACTACTCGATTCCTACGAGCAGTACTTC.

This chain joins TRBV7-2 and TRBJ1-1, with TRBD1 as a possible D gene (6 bases). The CDR3 totals 13 residues. V lost 5 bases to trimming and J lost 1 base, with 8 bases between them. CDR1 and CDR2 from the germline V gene are SGHTA and FQGNSA. The DNA of the CDR3 is TGTGCCAGCAGCACGGACAGGAACACTGAAGCTTTCTTT. Translated, it gives CASSTDRNTEAFF.

The chain combines TRBV20-1 with TRBJ2-3; D is ambiguous. The CDR3 is made up of 13 amino acids. Germline V CDR1 and CDR2: DFQATT, SNEGSKA (reference sequence). Trimming cost V 1 base and J 0 bases, with 5 bases left between them. CDR3 DNA sequence: TGCAGTGCTAGAGTGCCTAGCACAGATACGCAGTATTTT. Residues: CSARVPSTDTQYF.

This clonotype was seen ten or more times. The chain joins TRBV7-9 to TRBJ2-7; no definite D call. V was cut by 1 base and J by 5 bases, with 6 bases left in between. Germline V gene data show CDR1 as SEHNR and CDR2 as FQNEAQ (reference sequence). This CDR3 region has 12 residues. DNA for the CDR3: TGTGCCAGCAGCTTAGAATTTCACGAGCAGTACTTC. Translated, it gives CASSLEFHEQYF.

Ten or more counts support this clonotype. The chain carries TRBV21-1 and TRBJ1-2. TRBV21-1 is a listed pseudogene. This CDR3 spans 16 amino acids. In DNA form, the CDR3 reads TGTGCCAGCAGCAAAGTTCTGAAGTACTACGAGAATGGCTACACCTTC. This encodes CASSKVLKYYENGYTF.

The table lists this clonotype with a few counts. V usage is TRBV19 and J usage is TRBJ1-5; 9 bases are a match to TRBD1. The length of the CDR3 is 15 residues. The germline gives CDR1 LNHDA, CDR2 SQIVND (reference sequence). Losses at the gene ends were 2 bases for V and 7 bases for J; bases not matched to a gene: 6. The CDR3 region has the DNA TGTGCCAGTAGTATATCGGGACAGGGTAAGCAGCCCCAGCATTTT. Translated, it gives CASSISGQGKQPQHF.

This clonotype was seen at least ten times. V gene TRBV10-3 combines with J gene TRBJ1-5; tentatively, D is TRBD1 (6 bases). Trimming took off 5 bases at V and 4 bases at J, with 9 bases between the two ends. Germline V CDR1 and CDR2: ENHRY, SYGVKD. The CDR3 is 13 residues long. CDR3 residues: CAISRGGNQPQHF. The CDR3, as DNA: TGTGCCATCAGTCGAGGGGGAAATCAGCCCCAGCATTTT.

This clonotype was seen repeatedly, ten times or more. The chain joins TRBV7-9 to TRBJ1-2; D gene unclear. Germline lookup yields CDR1 SEHNR and CDR2 FQNEAQ (reference sequence). V lost 7 bases to trimming and J lost 7 bases, with 13 bases between them. The CDR3 has 12 residues. The CDR3 loop reads CASNVYSGGYTF. CDR3 DNA sequence: TGTGCCAGCAACGTATACTCGGGTGGCTACACCTTC.

The table lists this clonotype with many counts. The chain couples TRBV9 to TRBJ2-7; 10 nucleotides match TRBD2. Unmatched junction bases numbered 4, after V lost 3 bases and J lost 4 bases. Looked up from germline, CDR1 is SGDLS and CDR2 is YYNGEE. CDR3 length: 14 amino acids. CDR3 nucleotides: TGTGCCAGCAGCGAGCGGGGGGGCAGGTACGAGCAGTACTTC. Protein sequence: CASSERGGRYEQYF. The full variable domain, in which reference TRBV9 and TRBJ2-7 provide the parts outside the CDR3, is DSGVTQTPKHLITATGQRVTLRCSPRSGDLSVYWYQQSLDQGLQFLIQYYNGEERAKGNILERFSAQQFPDLHSELNLSSLELGDSALYFCASSERGGRYEQYFGPGTRLTVT.

This clonotype was counted at least ten times. The chain joins TRBV4-1 to TRBJ1-1, with D hard to call. CDR1 is MGHRA and CDR2 is YSYEKL in the germline V gene. The ends were cut back, 6 bases at V and 5 bases at J, with 13 bases in the middle. The CDR3 contains 13 residues. CDR3 amino acids: CASRTSGRTEAFF. CDR3 nucleotide sequence: TGCGCCAGCAGAACGAGCGGCCGGACTGAAGCTTTCTTT.

The sample holds many counts of this clonotype. V is TRBV3-1 and J is TRBJ2-1; D not resolved. The CDR3 sequence is 14 residues long. Germline V lookup: CDR1 LGHDT, CDR2 YNNKEL (reference sequence). V lost 0 bases and J lost 6, with 9 bases in between. This CDR3 reads CASSQDLVSNEQFF. CDR3 in DNA: TGTGCCAGCAGCCAAGATCTCGTTAGCAATGAGCAGTTCTTC.

This clonotype showed up just a few times. This may come from a read error, since a much larger clone is one base off. The chain recombines TRBV6-1 with TRBJ2-5; D gene uncertain. The J call may be incorrect, as the DNA end agrees better with TRBJ2-1. CDR1 MNHNS and CDR2 SASEGT come from the germline V gene. The CDR3 is 12 residues long. As DNA, the CDR3 is TGTGCCAGCAGTGATGACCAAGAGACCCAGTTCTTC. Translation: CASSDDQETQFF.

Concerning this clonotype: A single base separates this from a much larger clone, so it may be a read error. The gene calls are TRBV29-1 and TRBJ1-1; TRBD1 is a possible D gene (5 bases). V shed 7 bases and J shed 2 bases, with 14 bases lying between them. The germline V gene encodes CDR1 SQVTM and CDR2 ANQGSEA. The CDR3 length is 13 residues. The DNA of the CDR3 is TGCAGCGGCGGGGCGGGAATAAACACTGAAGCTTTCTTT. This encodes CSGGAGINTEAFF.

CDR3 sequence: CASSSGDRGGNTIYF. The DNA for the CDR3 is TGTGCCAGCAGTTCAGGGGACAGGGGAGGCAACACCATATATTTT. V is TRBV12-3 or TRBV12-4 and J is TRBJ1-3, with 10 positions matching TRBD1. The length of the CDR3 is 15 residues. J gave up 7 bases and V 4 bases, and 7 bases lay outside the gene matches.

The chain links TRBV12-3 or TRBV12-4 to TRBJ2-3; TRBD1 or TRBD2 may be the D gene (7 bases each). This CDR3 is built from 16 residues. V lost 5 bases and J lost 5, with 20 bases in between. The CDR3 loop is CASSPAGGGHEDTQYF. In DNA, the CDR3 is TGTGCCAGCAGTCCAGCAGGGGGGGGTCATGAAGATACGCAGTATTTT.

In this sample, this clonotype turned up a few times. The chain uses TRBV12-3 or TRBV12-4 and TRBJ2-3; perhaps D is TRBD1 or TRBD2 (7 bases each). This CDR3 spans 15 amino acids. V shed 8 bases and J shed 6 bases, with 21 bases lying between them. CDR3 in DNA: TGTGCCAGCGGCAGGGGGGGAGTAACTATGGATACGCAGTATTTT. This codes for CASGRGGVTMDTQYF.

This clonotype was seen many times. The chain employs TRBV4-1 and TRBJ1-6; 8 bases agree with TRBD1. Trimming removed 8 bases from V and 9 bases from J; junction bases left unmatched: 9. CDR3 length: 14 residues. CDR1 and CDR2 from the germline V gene are MGHRA and YSYEKL. The CDR3 region is CASGQGQSSSPLHF. The CDR3 nucleotides are TGCGCCAGCGGACAGGGACAGTCTAGTTCACCCCTCCACTTT.

The V gene is TRBV28, the J gene TRBJ1-5; D is perhaps TRBD1 (6 bases). Trimming left V 7 bases short and J 8 bases short, with 27 bases between. The CDR3 is 17 residues long. Germline-derived CDR1 and CDR2 are MDHEN and SYDVKM. The CDR3 nucleotides are TGTGCCAGCACTGTAAAACAGGGTTGGGGACTCAGAAAGCCCCAGCATTTT. It translates to CASTVKQGWGLRKPQHF.